The clone carrying this T cell receptor beta chain has only a few counts. Its antigen is as yet unknown. TCRdb keeps only in-frame clones here, not all; method: immunoSEQ multiplex PCR. This sample has under 55,000 clones; 72% occur once, and the top ten carry 9.5% to 10%. Subsequent to a culture period of 10 days, CD4+ T cells were isolated. All participants had two doses of either the BNT162b2 or mRNA-1273 vaccine. This sample is drawn from a study of vaccination effects on CD4 cells after COVID-19. Study outcomes and limitations: At late timepoints after vaccination, vaccine- and infection-induced clones shrank markedly.

The source material was CD4+ T cells from PBMCs cultured without peptide, sampled after COVID-19 vaccination. The sequence was obtained from a human donor who received a COVID-19 vaccine.

In DNA, the CDR3 is TGTGCCAGCAGCTTAAAAGCGGGGGGCCTGGAGACCCAGTACTTC. Translating it yields CASSLKAGGLETQYF. The chain employs TRBV5-4 and TRBJ2-5; 9 bases map to TRBD2. CDR3 size: 15 residues. V lost 2 bases and J lost 5; bases outside the gene matches: 7. CDR1 and CDR2 (germline): SGHNT, YYREEE (reference sequence).